One sample yielded the 17 T cell receptor beta chains listed below, sequenced in a study of blood T cell repertoires in COVID-19. The assay was immunoSEQ multiplex PCR, and TCRdb's table has in-frame clones only and misses some. The table shows around 250,000 clones, with roughly 80% occurring only once. Sample: PBMCs or T cells enriched from blood (not recorded which). Receptor source: a man aged 40-49 years who had been exposed to COVID-19.

The V gene is TRBV6-5, the J gene TRBJ2-7; perhaps TRBD2 as D (7 bases). The germline gives CDR1 MNHEY, CDR2 SVGAGI. V lost 9 bases and J lost 6, with 24 bases in between. This CDR3 has 15 amino acids. Written as DNA, the CDR3 is TGTGCCAGTAATCTGGTGGGGGGGCTCGAAGGCGAGCAGTACTTC. Amino acid sequence: CASNLVGGLEGEQYF.

The chain uses TRBV3-1 (or the pseudogene TRBV3-2) and TRBJ1-5, with 7 bases fitting TRBD1. V trimming: 4 bases; J trimming: 5 bases; junction bases outside the gene matches: 2. The CDR3 length is 13 residues. CDR1 is LGHDT, CDR2 YNNKEL, per germline (reference sequence). Here the CDR3 DNA reads TGTGCCAGCAGCCGACAGGGCGATCAGCCCCAGCATTTT. Translated, it gives CASSRQGDQPQHF.

The chain has TRBV10-3 and TRBJ1-1; D unresolved. This CDR3 comprises 13 residues. Germline values: CDR1 ENHRY, CDR2 SYGVKD. V lost 10 bases, J lost 3 bases, and 15 bases lay in between. CDR3 residues: CATAPDGDTEAFF. CDR3 coding DNA: TGTGCCACCGCACCGGACGGGGACACTGAAGCTTTCTTT.

The V gene is TRBV6-4, the J gene TRBJ2-1; 9 nucleotides agree with TRBD1. CDR1 and CDR2 from the germline V gene are MRHNA and SNTAGT. The CDR3 covers 13 residues. V lost 6 bases to trimming and J lost 9 bases; unmatched junction nucleotides: 6. Here the CDR3 reads CASSGTGTTEQFF. CDR3 DNA sequence: TGTGCCAGCAGCGGGACAGGGACAACTGAGCAGTTCTTC.

The chain links TRBV30 to TRBJ2-5; D gene uncertain. Looked up from germline, CDR1 is GTSNPN and CDR2 is SVGIG (reference sequence). V lost 2 bases, J lost 1 base, and 8 bases lay in between. This CDR3 contains 13 residues. The CDR3 loop is CAWSRSGQETQYF. The CDR3 region has the DNA TGTGCCTGGAGTCGTTCCGGCCAAGAGACCCAGTACTTC.

The V gene is TRBV6-6, the J gene TRBJ2-5; 8 bases are shared with TRBD1. From germline, CDR1 is MNHNY and CDR2 SVGAGI (reference sequence). V trimming: 6 bases; J trimming: 4 bases; junction bases outside the gene matches: 7. This CDR3 is built from 14 residues. The CDR3 DNA follows: TGTGCCAGCAGGAAGCAGGGGGCTAGAGAGACCCAGTACTTC. Its translation: CASRKQGARETQYF.

This clone showed up just once. V usage is TRBV2 and J usage is TRBJ2-3; 7 nucleotides match TRBD2. Per germline, CDR1 SNHLY and CDR2 FYNNEI. There are 12 residues in the CDR3. The CDR3 DNA reads as TGTGTCGTAGCGGGCGAAGCAGATACGCAGTATTTT. It codes for CVVAGEADTQYF.

This clone occurred once. The chain employs TRBV7-9 and TRBJ2-5; 9 bases map to TRBD2. There are 16 residues in the CDR3. Unmatched junction bases numbered 9, after V lost 2 bases and J lost 5 bases. The germline gives CDR1 SEHNR, CDR2 FQNEAQ (reference sequence). The CDR3 region has the DNA TGTGCCAGCAGCTTATTAAGCGGGAGGCCCGAGGAGACCCAGTACTTC. Translated, it gives CASSLLSGRPEETQYF.

This clone was seen a single time. The V call is TRBV30, the J call TRBJ1-1, with 8 bases fitting TRBD1. V lost 3 bases, J lost 4 bases, and 7 bases stayed unmatched. Germline V CDR1 and CDR2: GTSNPN, SVGIG (reference sequence). This CDR3 spans 14 amino acids. CDR3: CAWRLKTGATEAFF. The CDR3 nucleotides read TGTGCCTGGAGACTAAAGACAGGGGCCACTGAAGCTTTCTTT.

This chain connects TRBV24-1 to TRBJ2-1; 7 bases are a match to TRBD1. This CDR3 region has 16 residues. V was clipped by 2 bases and J by 4 bases; unmatched bases: 7. CDR1 and CDR2 (germline): KGHDR, SFDVKD. The CDR3 spells CATSDWGTDVYNEQFF. The CDR3 DNA sequence: TGTGCCACCAGTGATTGGGGGACAGACGTATACAATGAGCAGTTCTTC.

V and J are TRBV6-1 and TRBJ1-3, with a tentative D call TRBD1 (5 bases). CDR1 is MNHNS and CDR2 is SASEGT in the germline V gene. Trimming removed 1 base at V and 0 bases at J, with 10 bases between. The CDR3 length is 16 residues. CDR3 residues: CASSEVPTASGNTIYF. Here the CDR3 DNA reads TGTGCCAGCAGTGAAGTCCCGACAGCCTCTGGAAACACCATATATTTT.

Comment on this clone: Other DNA sequences in this specimen translate into the identical CDR3. This chain connects TRBV18 to TRBJ2-7, with TRBD1 matching 8 bases. The V and J ends lost 3 bases and 3 bases, in that order; junction bases with no gene match: 4. Germline V gene lookup returns CDR1 KGHSH and CDR2 LQKENI. This CDR3 has 14 residues. CDR3 sequence reads: CASSPRTGNYEQYF. The CDR3 DNA is TGTGCCAGCTCACCCCGGACAGGGAACTACGAGCAGTACTTC.

This chain's CDR3 is CASSQLAGGDSYEQYF. The CDR3 nucleotides read TGTGCCAGCAGCCAACTAGCGGGAGGAGACTCCTACGAGCAGTACTTC. The chain carries TRBV27 and TRBJ2-7, with 12 bases identical to TRBD2. Germline V gives CDR1 MNHEY, CDR2 SMNVEV (reference sequence). The CDR3 spans 16 residues. The J segment lost 0 bases and the V segment lost 6 bases, leaving 6 bases of the junction unmatched.

The chain carries TRBV7-9 and TRBJ1-1, with no clear D. V shed 3 bases and J shed 8 bases, with 13 bases lying between them. Germline V lookup: CDR1 SEHNR, CDR2 FQNEAQ (reference sequence). CDR3 size: 13 residues. DNA of the CDR3: TGTGCCAGCAGCTTGGGCGATATTCGCGAAGCTTTCTTT. The encoded protein is CASSLGDIREAFF.

The chain has TRBV30 and TRBJ2-1, with 7 bases that match TRBD2. Losses at the gene ends were 6 bases for V and 10 bases for J; bases not matched to a gene: 15. Germline CDR1 GTSNPN, CDR2 SVGIG (reference sequence). The CDR3 length is 14 residues. The CDR3 bases are TGTGCCTGTGGGCGGGAGAACGTGGCGTTCGAGCAGTTCTTC. Translation gives CACGRENVAFEQFF.

This chain links TRBV9 with TRBJ2-1; 7 bases align to TRBD2. The CDR3 is 17 amino acids. Germline CDR1 and CDR2: SGDLS and YYNGEE. V was clipped by 2 bases and J by 0 bases; unmatched bases: 8. The CDR3 nucleotides are TGTGCCAGCAGCGTTACGGCTAGCGGAAACTCCTACAATGAGCAGTTCTTC. This sequence encodes CASSVTASGNSYNEQFF.

CDR3 coding DNA: TGCGCCAGCAGCCGGAAAATTATCACAGGGGGCGATGTCGGGGAGCTGTTTTTT. Amino acid sequence: CASSRKIITGGDVGELFF. V usage is TRBV5-1 and J usage is TRBJ2-2; TRBD1 matches 9 bases. V lost 4 bases, J lost 7 bases, and 17 bases stayed unmatched. Germline values: CDR1 SGHRS, CDR2 YFSETQ. The CDR3 spans 18 residues.